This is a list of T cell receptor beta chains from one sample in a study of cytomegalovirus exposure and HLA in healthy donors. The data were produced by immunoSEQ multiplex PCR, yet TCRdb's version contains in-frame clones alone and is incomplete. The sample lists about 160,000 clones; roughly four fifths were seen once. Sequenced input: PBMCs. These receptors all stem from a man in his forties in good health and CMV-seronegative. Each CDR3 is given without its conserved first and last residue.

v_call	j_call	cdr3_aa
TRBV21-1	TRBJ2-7	ASSSSGSLAEQY
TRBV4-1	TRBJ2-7	ASSQARGSSYDQY
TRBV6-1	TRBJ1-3	ASRGVGAGNTIY
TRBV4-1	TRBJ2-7	ASSQLGRASGRAYEQY
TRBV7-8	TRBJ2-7	ASSLGGARYEQY
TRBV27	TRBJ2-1	ASIRGGGSARYNEQF
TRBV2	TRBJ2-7	ASSARLAGPSEQY
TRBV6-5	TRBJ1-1	ASSPLQSLNTEAF
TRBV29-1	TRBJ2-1	SVEETGNNEQF
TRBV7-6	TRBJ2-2	ASTQLAGGPTGELF
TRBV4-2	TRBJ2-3	ASDSGAAEADTQY
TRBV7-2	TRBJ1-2	ASSLASGNYGYT
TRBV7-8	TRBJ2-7	ASRFLAGEPYEQY
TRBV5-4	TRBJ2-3	ATYPGLAGGQTDTQY
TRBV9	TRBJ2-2	ASNLGTSNTGELF
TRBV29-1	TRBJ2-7	SVRGQGPYEQY
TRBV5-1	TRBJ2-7	ASSLETSGRFSYEQY
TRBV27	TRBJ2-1	ASSLRGYNEQF
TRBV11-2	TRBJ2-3	ATAIGGRTDTQY
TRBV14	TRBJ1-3	ASSQMNSLDTIY
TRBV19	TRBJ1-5	ASSGTGGPNQPQH
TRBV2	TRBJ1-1	ASRTTGGLTEAF
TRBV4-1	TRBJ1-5	ASSQESYDHQPQH
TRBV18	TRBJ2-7	ASSVAGTYEQY
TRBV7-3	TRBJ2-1	ASSFTSINEQF
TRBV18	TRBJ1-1	ASSPRQGIRNTEAF
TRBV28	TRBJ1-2	ASSFGDRGYGYT
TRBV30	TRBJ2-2	AWIGWREGQMNTGELF
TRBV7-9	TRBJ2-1	ASSLIQGDNEQF
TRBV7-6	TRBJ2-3	ASSPGREGPDTQY
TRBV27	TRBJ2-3	ASSFGDTQY
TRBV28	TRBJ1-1	ASSLFGGGTEAF
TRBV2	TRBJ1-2	ASRGDRGYGYT
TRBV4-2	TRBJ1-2	ASSQDPTGQLYGYT
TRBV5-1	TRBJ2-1	ASSLEAGNYNEQF
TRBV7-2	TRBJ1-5	ASSLGNSRNQPQH
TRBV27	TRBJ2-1	ASSLWTGTTSYNEQF
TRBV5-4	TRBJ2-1	ASSQAGGSNEQF
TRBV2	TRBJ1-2	ASRAGLRIYGYT
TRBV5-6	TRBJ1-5	ASSLAQGAYQPQH
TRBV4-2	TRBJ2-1	ASSQEGTGLYNEQF
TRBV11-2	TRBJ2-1	ASSFLGGAYNEQF
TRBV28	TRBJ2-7	ASRTGTGPFREQY
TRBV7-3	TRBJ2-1	ASSLTGRHEQF
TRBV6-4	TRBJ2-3	ASSERRTSTDTQY
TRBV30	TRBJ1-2	AWTTGGKGYT
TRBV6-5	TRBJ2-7	ASSIAGGTYEQY
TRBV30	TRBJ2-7	AWSRSSDYEQY
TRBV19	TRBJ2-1	ASSIQAGGYNEQF
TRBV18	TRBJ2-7	ASSPPSEVGEQY
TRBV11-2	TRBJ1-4	ASSLRGLSSTTNEKLF
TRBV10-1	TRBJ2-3	ASTSGQVTDTQY
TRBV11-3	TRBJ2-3	ASSQGPDTQY
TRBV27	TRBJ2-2	ASSLDRSVGELF
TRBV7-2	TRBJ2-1	ASTPVKSYSYNEQF
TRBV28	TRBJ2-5	ASSFDRGLETQY
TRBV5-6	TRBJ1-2	ASKWADRGGYT